The TCR beta chain under discussion was sequenced for a study of OX40 agonist ivuxolimab in advanced cancers. At the level of the whole study: Ivuxolimab was an agonistic, fully human IgG2 monoclonal antibody directed against OX40 (CD134), a costimulatory receptor. Intravenous ivuxolimab was administered to patients every 2 weeks at six dose levels: 0.01, 0.1, 0.3, 1.5, 3 and 10 mg/kg. Among the roughly 50 dose-escalation patients, around 20 had hepatocellular carcinoma, roughly 15 melanoma, 9 renal cell carcinoma and 9 head and neck cancer. In the dose-escalation cohort, roughly four fifths of patients were male, and the mean age was approximately 60 years, with a range of roughly 20 to 85. Patients were allowed to have had prior anti-PD-1, anti-PD-L1 or anti-CTLA-4 therapy, and approximately 40% of the dose-escalation patients had previously received checkpoint inhibitors. Partial responses occurred in three dose-escalation patients, of whom one had hepatocellular carcinoma and two had cutaneous melanoma. Peripheral TCRbeta sequencing was intended to test whether TCR sequence diversity was altered and clonal T-cell expansion was caused by ivuxolimab. The paper describes the monotherapy dose-escalation part (N of about 47 patients) of the phase I trial of ivuxolimab.

Genomic DNA was extracted from sorted cells for sequencing of the TCRbeta CDR3 region. The immunoSEQ Assay was used to sequence the TCRbeta CDR3 regions. The table comes from immuneACCESS by way of TCRdb, which keeps in-frame sequences with V and J called. Part of the clones is missing from these tables; in studies checked, under half for an unresolved V gene and the rest for unknown reasons. Here the sample has tens of thousands of clones; roughly nine tenths occur a single time. The top ten clones comprise under 0.75% of the sample. This clone appeared once. Its binding antigen is unknown. Qualities for individual bases were not recorded, and no much larger clone is one base off. V is pruned by 2 bases and J by 8 bases, leaving 2 bases of the junction without a gene match. Inclusive of the bounding cysteine and phenylalanine, the CDR3 is 14 residues long. CDR3 DNA is the only sequence kept; it has 42 bases, read in frame from the first base. CDR1 and CDR2 (MRHNA, SNTAGT) derive from the germline V gene.

The trial excluded patients who had a history of autoimmune disease or who were on systemic immunosuppression. Peripheral blood for TCR sequencing was collected from all dose cohorts at baseline, on cycle 4 day 1, and on cycle 7 day 1. The samples were drawn from a first-in-human, open-label, multicenter phase I dose-escalation trial of ivuxolimab. Adults with locally advanced or metastatic head and neck squamous cell, hepatocellular, melanoma or renal cell carcinoma were enrolled in the trial. Before TCR sequencing, CD4+ and CD8+ T cells were separately sorted from peripheral blood. General findings and caveats noted by the study authors: At doses from 0.1 to 3.0 mg/kg, clonal expansion was seen in both CD4+ and CD8+ blood T cells between baseline and week 6. In the 0.1-3.0 mg/kg groups, partial responders were among the patients with the lowest normalized peripheral clonal expansion, particularly in CD8+ T cells. On average, CD8+ T cells showed more expanded clones than CD4+ T cells after ivuxolimab. The antigen specificity of the clonally expanded peripheral T cells was not determined. Low levels of normalized T-cell clonal expansion were also shown by some nonresponding patients.

The sequence came from an adult with an advanced solid tumor such as melanoma, head and neck, liver or kidney cancer. This receptor chain uses TRBV6-4 and TRBJ2-1, and 11 junction bases match TRBD1. The sample here was CD4+ or CD8+ T cells sorted from blood, taken in a trial of the OX40 agonist ivuxolimab. For the CDR3, the sequence is CASSDAGQGDEQFF. The nucleotide sequence reads as follows: TGTGCCAGCAGTGACGCGGGACAGGGGGATGAGCAGTTCTTC.